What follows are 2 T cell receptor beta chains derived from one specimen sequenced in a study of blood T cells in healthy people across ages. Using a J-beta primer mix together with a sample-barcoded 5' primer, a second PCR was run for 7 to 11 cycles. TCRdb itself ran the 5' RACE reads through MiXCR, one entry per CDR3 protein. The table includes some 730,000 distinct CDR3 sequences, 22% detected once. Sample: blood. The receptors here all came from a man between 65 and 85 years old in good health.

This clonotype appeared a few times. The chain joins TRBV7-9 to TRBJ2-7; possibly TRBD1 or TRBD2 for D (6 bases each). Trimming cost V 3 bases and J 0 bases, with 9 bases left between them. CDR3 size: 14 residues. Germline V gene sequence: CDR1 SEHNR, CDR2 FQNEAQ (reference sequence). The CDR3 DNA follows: TGTGCCAGCAGCTTGTGGGGGGCCTCCTACGAGCAGTACTTC. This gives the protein CASSLWGASYEQYF.

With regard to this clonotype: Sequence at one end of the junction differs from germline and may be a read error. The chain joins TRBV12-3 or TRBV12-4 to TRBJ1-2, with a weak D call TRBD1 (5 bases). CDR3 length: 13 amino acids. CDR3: CASSLVPGPLSAF. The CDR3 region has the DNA TGTGCCAGCAGTTTAGTACCGGGACCCCTCAGCGCCTTC.